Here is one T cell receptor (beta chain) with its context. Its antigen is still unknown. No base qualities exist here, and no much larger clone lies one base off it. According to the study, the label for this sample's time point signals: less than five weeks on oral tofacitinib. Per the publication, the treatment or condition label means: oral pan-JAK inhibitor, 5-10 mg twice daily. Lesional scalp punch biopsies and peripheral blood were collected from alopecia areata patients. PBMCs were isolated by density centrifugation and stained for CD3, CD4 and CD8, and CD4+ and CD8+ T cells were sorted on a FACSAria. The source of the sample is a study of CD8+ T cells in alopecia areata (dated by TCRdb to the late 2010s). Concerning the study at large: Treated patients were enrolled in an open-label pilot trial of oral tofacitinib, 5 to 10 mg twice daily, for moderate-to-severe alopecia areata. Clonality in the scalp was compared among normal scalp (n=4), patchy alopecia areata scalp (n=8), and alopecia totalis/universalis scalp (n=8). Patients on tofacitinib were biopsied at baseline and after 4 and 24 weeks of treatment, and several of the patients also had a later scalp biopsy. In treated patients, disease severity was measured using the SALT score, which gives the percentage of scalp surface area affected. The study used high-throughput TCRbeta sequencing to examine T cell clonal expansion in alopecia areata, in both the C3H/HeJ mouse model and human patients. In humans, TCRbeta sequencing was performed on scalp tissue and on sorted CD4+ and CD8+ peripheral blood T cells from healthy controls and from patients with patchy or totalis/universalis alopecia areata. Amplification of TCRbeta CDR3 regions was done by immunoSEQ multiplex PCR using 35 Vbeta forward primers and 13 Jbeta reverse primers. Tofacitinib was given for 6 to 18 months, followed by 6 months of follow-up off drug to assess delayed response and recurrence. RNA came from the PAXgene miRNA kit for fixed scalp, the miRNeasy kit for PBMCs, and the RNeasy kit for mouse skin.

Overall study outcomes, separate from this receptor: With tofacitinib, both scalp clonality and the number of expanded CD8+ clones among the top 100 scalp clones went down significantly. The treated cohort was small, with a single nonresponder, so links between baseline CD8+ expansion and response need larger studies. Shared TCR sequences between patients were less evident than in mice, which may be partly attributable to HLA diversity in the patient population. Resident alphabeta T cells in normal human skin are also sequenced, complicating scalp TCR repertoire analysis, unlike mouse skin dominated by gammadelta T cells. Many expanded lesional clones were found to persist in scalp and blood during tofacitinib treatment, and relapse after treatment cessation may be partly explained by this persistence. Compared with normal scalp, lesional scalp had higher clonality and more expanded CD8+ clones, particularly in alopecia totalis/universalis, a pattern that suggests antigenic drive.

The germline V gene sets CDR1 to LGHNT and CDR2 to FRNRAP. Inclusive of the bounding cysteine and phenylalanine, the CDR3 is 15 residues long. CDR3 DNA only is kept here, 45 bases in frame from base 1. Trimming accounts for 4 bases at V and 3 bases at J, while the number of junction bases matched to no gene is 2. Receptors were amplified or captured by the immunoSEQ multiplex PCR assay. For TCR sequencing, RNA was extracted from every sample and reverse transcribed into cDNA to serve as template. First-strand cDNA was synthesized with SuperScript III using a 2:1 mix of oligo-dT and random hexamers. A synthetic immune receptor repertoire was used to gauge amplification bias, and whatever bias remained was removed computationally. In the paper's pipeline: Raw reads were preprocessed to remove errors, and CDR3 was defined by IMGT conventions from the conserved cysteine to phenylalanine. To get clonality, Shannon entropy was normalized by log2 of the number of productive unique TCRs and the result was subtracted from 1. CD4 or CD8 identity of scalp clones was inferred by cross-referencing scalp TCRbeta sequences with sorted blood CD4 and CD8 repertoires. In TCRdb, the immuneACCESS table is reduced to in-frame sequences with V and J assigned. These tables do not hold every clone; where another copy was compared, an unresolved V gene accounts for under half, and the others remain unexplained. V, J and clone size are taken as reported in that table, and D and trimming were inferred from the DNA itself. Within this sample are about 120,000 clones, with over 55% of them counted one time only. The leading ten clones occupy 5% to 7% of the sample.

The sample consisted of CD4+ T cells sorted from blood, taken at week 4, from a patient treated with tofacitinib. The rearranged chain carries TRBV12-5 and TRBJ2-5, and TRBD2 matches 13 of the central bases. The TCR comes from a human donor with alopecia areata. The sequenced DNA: TGTGCTAGTGGTTACGGGACTAGCGGGGAAGAGACCCAGTACTTC. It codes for CASGYGTSGEETQYF.